What follows is one T cell receptor (beta chain) and its context. Its specificity is not known. A clone one base away is much larger, so this may be a read error. This sample was taken from a study of CD8 T cells in ankylosing spondylitis. Findings of the study overall: Disease-linked clones were reportedly significantly enriched in matched ankylosing spondylitis synovial fluid.

V was clipped by 4 bases and J by 1 base, with 7 bases between them. In germline, CDR1 is MRHNA, CDR2 SNTAGT. There are 13 residues in the CDR3. TCRdb processed the 5' RACE reads anew with MiXCR; each CDR3 protein has one entry. The sample records around 35,000 distinct CDR3 sequences, 9.5% to 11% being singletons. The chain employs TRBV6-4 and TRBJ1-1; D is unresolved. This TCR derives from a male donor with ankylosing spondylitis. Source material: synovial fluid, either unsorted or a sorted T cell fraction (not recorded which). CDR3 nucleotide sequence: TGTGCCAGCAGTGCGGAGAAGAACACTGAAGCTTTCTTT. Translating gives CASSAEKNTEAFF.